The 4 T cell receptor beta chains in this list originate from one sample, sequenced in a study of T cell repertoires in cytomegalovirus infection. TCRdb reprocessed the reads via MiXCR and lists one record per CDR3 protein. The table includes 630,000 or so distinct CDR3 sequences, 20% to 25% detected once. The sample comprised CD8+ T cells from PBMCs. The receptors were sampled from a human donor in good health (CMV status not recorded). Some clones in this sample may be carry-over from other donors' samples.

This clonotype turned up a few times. Written as DNA, the CDR3 is TGCAGCGTTGTGGGACGGAACACTGAAGCTTTCTTT. Translating gives CSVVGRNTEAFF. The gene calls are TRBV29-1 and TRBJ1-1; D is perhaps TRBD1 (5 bases). Looked up from germline, CDR1 is SQVTM and CDR2 is ANQGSEA. Trimming stripped 4 bases from V and 1 base from J, with 7 bases between. This CDR3 contains 12 residues.

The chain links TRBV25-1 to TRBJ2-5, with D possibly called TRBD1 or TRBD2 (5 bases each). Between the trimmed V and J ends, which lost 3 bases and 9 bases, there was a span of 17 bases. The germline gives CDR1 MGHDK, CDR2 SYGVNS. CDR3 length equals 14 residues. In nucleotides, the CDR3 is TGTGCCAGCAGTGATGAAGCTGAATGGGGGTCCCAGTACTTC. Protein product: CASSDEAEWGSQYF.

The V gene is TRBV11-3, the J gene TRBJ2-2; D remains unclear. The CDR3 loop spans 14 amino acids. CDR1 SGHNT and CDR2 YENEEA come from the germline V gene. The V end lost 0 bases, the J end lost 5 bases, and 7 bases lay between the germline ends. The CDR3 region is CASSLEWGTGELFF. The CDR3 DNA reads TGTGCCAGCAGCTTAGAGTGGGGAACCGGGGAGCTGTTTTTT.

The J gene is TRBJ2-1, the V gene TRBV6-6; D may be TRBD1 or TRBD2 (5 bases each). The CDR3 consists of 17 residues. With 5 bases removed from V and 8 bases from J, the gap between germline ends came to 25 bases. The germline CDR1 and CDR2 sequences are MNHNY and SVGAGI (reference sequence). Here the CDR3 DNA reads TGTGCCAGCAGTCGTACCACACCAGGGAGCCCAAAGGATGAGCAGTTCTTC. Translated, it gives CASSRTTPGSPKDEQFF.